A selection of T cell receptor beta chains follows, all from one sample in a study of CD8+CD57+ T cells in acquired aplastic anemia. TCRdb fed the reads into MiXCR, producing one record per CDR3 protein. This sample has 180,000 or so distinct CDR3 sequences, with about 47% found just once. The sample comprised sorted CD4+, CD8+, or CD8+CD57+ T cells (not recorded which) from PBMCs. These receptors were collected from a human donor in good health. Both conserved end residues are part of each CDR3. D genes are given only for firm matches. Only some rows state a clone size, as once, few, many or a class for expanded clones.

abundance,d_gene,j_gene,v_gene,CDR3aa,CDR3nt
few,NA,TRBJ2-7,TRBV7-9,CASSPQVGTNEQYF,TGTGCCAGCAGCCCGCAGGTGGGGACCAACGAGCAGTACTTC
NA,NA,TRBJ2-7,TRBV29-1,CSVTDGIYEQYF,TGCAGCGTGACGGACGGAATCTACGAGCAGTACTTC
NA,NA,TRBJ1-4,TRBV15,CATSSAIPTGAINEKLFF,TGTGCCACCAGCAGCGCAATCCCAACCGGGGCAATAAATGAAAAACTGTTTTTT
NA,NA,TRBJ2-7,TRBV5-4,CASSLEPSSYNEQYF,TGTGCCAGCAGCTTGGAGCCAAGCTCCTACAATGAGCAGTACTTC
NA,NA,TRBJ2-7,TRBV7-9,CASSHGGQYF,TGTGCCAGCAGCCATGGCGGGCAGTACTTC
many,TRBD1,TRBJ2-2,TRBV2,CASRLNRGSTGELFF,TGTGCCAGCAGACTCAACAGGGGCTCCACCGGGGAGCTGTTTTTT
NA,NA,TRBJ2-3,TRBV7-3,CASSLDSSADTQYF,TGTGCCAGCAGCTTAGACAGCTCGGCAGATACGCAGTATTTT
NA,NA,TRBJ1-6,TRBV20-1,CSASGISNSPLHF,TGCAGTGCTAGCGGGATCAGTAATTCACCCCTCCACTTT
many,NA,TRBJ2-6,TRBV9,CASSVGLVSGANVLTF,TGTGCCAGCAGCGTAGGTCTAGTCTCTGGGGCCAACGTCCTGACTTTC
NA,NA,TRBJ2-5,TRBV19,CASSILLQETQYF,TGTGCCAGTAGTATCCTACTCCAAGAGACCCAGTACTTC
many,NA,TRBJ2-7,TRBV6-1,CASSDLFAEQYF,TGTGCCAGCTCGGACCTCTTCGCCGAGCAGTACTTC
many,TRBD2,TRBJ2-7,TRBV20-1,CSARDPAGGSYEQYF,TGCAGTGCTAGAGATCCAGCGGGAGGGTCCTACGAGCAGTACTTC
many,NA,TRBJ2-7,TRBV7-2,CASDPGDAYEQYF,TGTGCCAGCGACCCGGGAGACGCCTACGAGCAGTACTTC
NA,NA,TRBJ2-5,TRBV7-9,CASSLFEGTQYF,TGTGCCAGCAGCTTATTTGAGGGGACCCAGTACTTC
few,NA,TRBJ1-1,TRBV5-6,CASSPPVGGTRVGEAFF,TGTGCCAGCAGCCCGCCCGTGGGGGGGACACGGGTGGGTGAAGCTTTCTTT
NA,NA,TRBJ1-6,TRBV6-1,CASSAVEAYNSPLHF,TGTGCCAGCAGTGCGGTGGAAGCCTATAATTCACCCCTCCACTTT
NA,NA,TRBJ2-2,TRBV5-1,CASSLRGSNTGELFF,TGCGCCAGCAGCTTGAGGGGTTCTAACACCGGGGAGCTGTTTTTT
NA,TRBD2,TRBJ2-1,TRBV7-3,CASSQFGLAGLNEQFF,TGTGCCAGCAGCCAGTTCGGACTAGCGGGACTAAATGAGCAGTTCTTC
many,NA,TRBJ2-5,TRBV9,CASSVAGAVSGQETQYF,TGTGCCAGCAGCGTGGCCGGAGCGGTTAGCGGCCAAGAGACCCAGTACTTC
many,NA,TRBJ2-6,TRBV19,CASSNRTFHSGATVLTF,TGTGCCAGTAGTAATCGGACCTTCCACTCTGGGGCCACCGTCCTGACTTTC
many,TRBD2,TRBJ2-3,TRBV6-1,CASSATSGRAVDTQYF,TGTGCCAGCAGTGCAACTAGCGGGAGGGCCGTAGATACGCAGTATTTT
many,NA,TRBJ2-1,TRBV20-1,CSATSRGRSYNEQFF,TGCAGTGCTACGAGCAGGGGACGGAGTTACAATGAGCAGTTCTTC
many,NA,TRBJ2-4,TRBV7-9,CASSLDKNIQYF,TGTGCCAGCAGCTTAGACAAAAACATTCAGTACTTC
NA,NA,TRBJ1-1,TRBV20-1,CSARVGAGGSGKAFF,TGCAGTGCTAGAGTTGGGGCTGGGGGAAGTGGAAAAGCTTTCTTT
many,TRBD2,TRBJ2-3,TRBV20-1,CSARALAGITKDADTQYF,TGCAGTGCTAGGGCGCTAGCGGGGATCACAAAGGACGCAGATACGCAGTATTTT
NA,NA,TRBJ1-3,TRBV10-1,CASSESMASGNTIYF,TGCGCCAGCAGTGAGTCAATGGCGTCTGGAAACACCATATATTTT
few,NA,TRBJ2-2,TRBV2,CASSPNTGELFF,TGTGCCAGCAGTCCGAACACCGGGGAGCTGTTTTTT
NA,NA,TRBJ1-5,TRBV20-1,CSALRGGNQPQHF,TGCAGTGCTCTCCGTGGCGGCAATCAGCCCCAGCATTTT
many,NA,TRBJ1-5,TRBV30,CAWSSSASNQPQHF,TGTGCCTGGAGTAGCTCGGCAAGCAATCAGCCCCAGCATTTT
many,NA,TRBJ2-5,TRBV12-3/TRBV12-4,CASSLVGTRKETQYF,TGTGCCAGCAGTTTAGTGGGGACACGGAAAGAGACCCAGTACTTC
NA,TRBD1,TRBJ2-7,TRBV11-1,CASSLLRTGGYDEQYF,TGTGCCAGCAGCTTATTACGCACAGGGGGCTACGACGAGCAGTACTTC
many,TRBD1,TRBJ2-3,TRBV6-4,CASSRQGGDTQYF,TGTGCCAGCAGTCGACAGGGGGGAGATACGCAGTATTTT
many,NA,TRBJ1-6,TRBV7-8,CASSFDRSGSPLHF,TGTGCCAGCAGCTTTGACAGGTCGGGTTCACCCCTCCACTTT
NA,NA,TRBJ2-6,TRBV9,CASSVGRGSGANVLTF,TGTGCCAGCAGCGTAGGAAGGGGCTCTGGGGCCAACGTCCTGACTTTC
NA,TRBD2,TRBJ2-7,TRBV20-1,CSGTSGTREEQYF,TGCAGTGGGACTAGCGGGACTAGGGAGGAGCAGTACTTC
many,NA,TRBJ1-3,TRBV6-2/TRBV6-3,CASSQQYSGNTIYF,TGTGCCAGCAGCCAACAGTACTCTGGAAACACCATATATTTT
many,NA,TRBJ1-1,TRBV6-5,CASSYSRRLNTEAFF,TGTGCCAGCAGTTACTCGCGGAGACTGAACACTGAAGCTTTCTTT
once,NA,TRBJ2-7,TRBV10-3,CAISEFRGTRILGSYEQYF,TGTGCCATCAGTGAGTTCAGAGGGACCCGCATCCTGGGCTCCTACGAGCAGTACTTC
many,TRBD1,TRBJ1-3,TRBV20-1,CSALQGASGNTIYF,TGCAGTGCGTTACAGGGGGCGAGTGGAAACACCATATATTTT
many,TRBD1,TRBJ2-1,TRBV11-2,CASSLIRQGIDEQFF,TGTGCCAGCAGCTTAATCAGACAGGGGATCGATGAGCAGTTCTTC
NA,NA,TRBJ1-1,TRBV15,CATSTDRASEANTEAFF,TGTGCCACCAGCACTGACCGGGCTAGTGAAGCGAACACTGAAGCTTTCTTT
once,NA,TRBJ2-3,TRBV5-1,CASSFLGFSTDTQYF,TGCGCCAGCAGCTTTTTGGGGTTTAGCACAGATACGCAGTATTTT
NA,TRBD1,TRBJ2-5,TRBV20-1,CSAGTGGKETQYF,TGCAGTGCAGGGACAGGGGGTAAAGAGACCCAGTACTTC
many,TRBD2,TRBJ2-3,TRBV5-5,CASSRGEGSDTQYF,TGTGCCAGCAGCCGGGGGGAGGGGTCAGATACGCAGTATTTT
NA,TRBD1,TRBJ2-3,TRBV28,CATNSGGPSDTQYF,TGTGCCACCAACTCAGGGGGCCCTTCAGATACGCAGTATTTT
NA,TRBD2,TRBJ2-1,TRBV10-3,CAITAGDWDEQFF,TGTGCCATCACCGCGGGGGATTGGGATGAGCAGTTCTTC
NA,NA,TRBJ2-7,TRBV6-1,CASSAPPDSAYEQYF,TGTGCCAGCAGCGCCCCTCCTGACAGTGCCTACGAGCAGTACTTC